The entry below describes one T cell receptor beta chain. This specimen comes from a study of blood T cells in healthy people across ages. A sample-barcoded 5' primer and a J-beta primer mix were used in a second PCR of roughly 7 to 11 cycles. TCRdb re-called the 5' RACE reads through MiXCR, storing one row per CDR3 protein. The sample holds about 970,000 distinct CDR3 sequences, roughly half seen once. Trimming cost V 4 bases and J 8 bases, with 21 bases left between them. The CDR3 contains 16 residues. CDR1 and CDR2 from the germline V gene are MGHRA and YSYEKL. The material sequenced was blood. The chain recombines TRBV4-1 with TRBJ2-1, with D unresolved. This receptor was taken from a woman aged 60 to 75 in good health. CDR3 bases: TGCGCCAGCAGCCCCATAACCGGGCCGGGCCGGTATGAGCAGTTCTTC. This codes for CASSPITGPGRYEQFF.